The 12 T cell receptor beta chains below were found in one sample sequenced in a study of blood T cell repertoires in COVID-19 (TCRdb year 2020). The library was produced with the immunoSEQ multiplex PCR assay. TCRdb obtained this table from immuneACCESS and retained in-frame rearrangements with V and J assigned. These tables miss some clones; where compared with another copy, unresolved V genes account for less than half of the shortfall, and the remainder is unexplained. This sample lists about 260,000 clones; roughly 87% were detected once. The ten largest clonotypes hold about 2.2% of the sample. Material for sequencing was peripheral blood. These receptors all stem from a woman between 50 and 59 years old who had recovered from COVID-19.

The gene calls are TRBV9 and TRBJ1-1; D is ambiguous. Germline loops: CDR1 SGDLS, CDR2 YYNGEE. Trimming removed 0 bases from V and 1 base from J, with 10 bases in between. This CDR3 has 15 residues. The CDR3 reads CASSVAAGPNTEAFF. Written as DNA, the CDR3 is TGTGCCAGCAGCGTAGCTGCAGGCCCGAACACTGAAGCTTTCTTT.

The chain uses TRBV9 and TRBJ1-2; 7 bases line up with TRBD1. The CDR3 runs to 13 residues. Germline lookup yields CDR1 SGDLS and CDR2 YYNGEE. J gave up 7 bases and V 9 bases, and 12 bases lay outside the gene matches. The CDR3 is CATSRGPVGGYTF. CDR3 nucleotide sequence: TGTGCCACTTCAAGGGGGCCCGTTGGTGGCTACACCTTC.

This clone was picked up one time. V is TRBV3-1 (or the pseudogene TRBV3-2) and J is TRBJ2-6; possibly TRBD1 for D (6 bases). The CDR3 length is 16 residues. V was shortened by 3 bases and J by 0 bases, with 9 bases between the two germline ends. Germline V gene data show CDR1 as LGHDT and CDR2 as YNNKEL (reference sequence). The CDR3 protein is CASSQGRGSGANVLTF. The CDR3 DNA reads TGTGCCAGCAGCCAGGGCAGGGGCTCTGGGGCCAACGTCCTGACTTTC.

This clone came up once. V usage is TRBV28 and J usage is TRBJ2-7; maybe TRBD1 (6 bases). V was pared by 6 bases and J by 4 bases, with 7 bases between. CDR1 and CDR2 from the germline V gene are MDHEN and SYDVKM. The CDR3 contains 11 residues. The CDR3 coding sequence is TGTGCCAGCAGACAGGGTTACGAGCAGTACTTC. This sequence encodes CASRQGYEQYF.

This clone was recorded a few times. The V and J genes are TRBV7-8 and TRBJ1-5; 7 nucleotides match TRBD1. The CDR3 runs 15 residues. Germline V gene data show CDR1 as SGHVS and CDR2 as FQNEAQ. Trimming at V came to 5 bases and at J to 7 bases, leaving 11 bases not matched to a gene. The CDR3: CASSTDTGEGQPQHF. CDR3 sequence (DNA): TGTGCCAGCAGCACAGACACAGGGGAAGGCCAGCCCCAGCATTTT.

The J gene is TRBJ2-5, the V gene TRBV7-2; TRBD2 is a possible D gene (6 bases). CDR3 length: 15 residues. Germline lookup yields CDR1 SGHTA and CDR2 FQGNSA. The germline V and J ends were trimmed by 4 bases and 5 bases, with 17 bases remaining between them. DNA of the CDR3: TGTGCCAGCAGCTCCAGTCCTCTAGCGCGGGAGACCCAGTACTTC. It specifies CASSSSPLARETQYF.

This clone appeared once. The chain links TRBV5-1 to TRBJ1-4; no firm D call. The germline V gene has CDR1 SGHRS and CDR2 YFSETQ. This CDR3 region has 13 residues. V lost 4 bases and J lost 8, with 12 bases in between. CDR3 sequence (DNA): TGCGCCAGCAGCGAGGGCCCATGGGAAAAACTGTTTTTT. This encodes CASSEGPWEKLFF.

The J gene is TRBJ2-6, the V gene TRBV30, with a possible D match to TRBD2 (6 bases). CDR1 is GTSNPN and CDR2 is SVGIG in the germline V gene (reference sequence). This CDR3 is 17 amino acids long. V lost 0 bases to trimming and J lost 6 bases, with 18 bases between them. The CDR3 reads CAWSVKVWRGTANVLTF. In DNA form, the CDR3 reads TGTGCCTGGAGTGTAAAAGTCTGGAGGGGAACGGCCAACGTCCTGACTTTC.

The V gene is TRBV7-2, the J gene TRBJ2-5; 10 bases match TRBD2. The CDR3 has 15 residues. V lost 5 bases, J lost 5 bases, and 8 bases stayed unmatched. Germline V gives CDR1 SGHTA, CDR2 FQGNSA. CDR3 sequence (DNA): TGTGCCAGCAGCCCCCAGCGGGGGGGCCGGGAGACCCAGTACTTC. This gives the protein CASSPQRGGRETQYF.

V is TRBV28 and J is TRBJ2-2; 7 bases line up with TRBD2. Germline trimming cut 5 bases from V and 6 bases from J; bases unmatched to any gene: 6. CDR1 is MDHEN, CDR2 SYDVKM, per germline. The CDR3 is 14 residues long. The CDR3 is CASSLAGDAGELFF. CDR3 DNA: TGTGCCAGCAGTCTTGCGGGAGATGCCGGGGAGCTGTTTTTT.

V gene TRBV9 combines with J gene TRBJ2-2; a weak D match, TRBD1 (6 bases). The V end was cut by 1 base, the J end by 4 bases, with 8 bases between. This CDR3 is 14 amino acids long. Germline V gives CDR1 SGDLS, CDR2 YYNGEE. CDR3 region: CASSVLGATGELFF. CDR3 DNA sequence: TGTGCCAGCAGCGTACTGGGGGCCACCGGGGAGCTGTTTTTT.

The chain combines TRBV4-3 with TRBJ1-1; D gene ambiguous. CDR3 length equals 16 residues. Trimming took 0 bases from V and 6 from J, leaving 17 bases between them. Germline V gene sequence: CDR1 LGHNA, CDR2 YSLEER. CDR3 protein: CASSQDHSVGPAEAFF. DNA for the CDR3: TGCGCCAGCAGCCAAGATCATTCGGTGGGCCCCGCTGAAGCTTTCTTT.